This T cell receptor (beta chain) stems from a study of blood T cells in healthy people across ages. Study summary: In model experiments, template switching was able to capture about one barcoded beta molecule for every two T cells that were present.

Trimming took off 3 bases at V and 7 bases at J, with 25 bases between the two ends. CDR1 is DFQATT and CDR2 is SNEGSKA in the germline V gene (reference sequence). The CDR3 runs 16 residues. Whenever a sample was processed, at least 6.5 million PBMCs were isolated. With regard to this clonotype: What it binds is unknown.

Through a sample-barcoded 5' primer and a J-beta primer mix, a second PCR was run for about 7 to 12 cycles. There were at least 3 million CDR3-containing paired-end reads obtained from each sample. TCRdb reprocessed the 5' RACE reads via MiXCR and lists one record per CDR3 protein. The sample has about 1.5 million distinct CDR3 sequences; 42% are singletons. Overall study results and limits: Observed TCR beta diversity per million T cells went down as age went up. This fall followed a roughly linear course with age.

The sequence derives from a young woman in good health. The V gene is TRBV20-1, the J gene TRBJ2-7; D call uncertain. Sequencing input: blood. CDR3 sequence (DNA): TGCAGTGCTAGGTTTTTTCCAAGAGGAACCTACAATGAGCAGTACTTC. This gives the protein CSARFFPRGTYNEQYF.